This TCR beta chain appears in the sequencing data of a study of blood T cell repertoires in COVID-19. In the study overall: Both acute and convalescent COVID-19 samples were obtained from the United States, Italy and Spain. Sources were T cells, B-cell-depleted T cells, or PBMCs; the material itself was cDNA or gDNA.

This CDR3 has 16 amino acids. Unmatched junction bases numbered 7, after V lost 1 base and J lost 4 bases. CDR1 LGHNA and CDR2 YNFKEQ come from the germline V gene. The authors' processing: Estimation of nucleated cell counts relied on the amplification of reference gene primers. Produced via immunoSEQ multiplex PCR; TCRdb's table is partial and in-frame only. The DNA gave D and trimming, while V, J and clone size come from that table. The sample carries 130,000 or so clones, around 83% recorded once. Sequenced material: peripheral blood. This chain connects TRBV4-2 to TRBJ2-5; 9 bases agree with TRBD1. The clonotype comes from a woman between 55 and 75 years old with acute or convalescent COVID-19. CDR3 sequence: CASSQGTGVVGETQYF. The DNA of the CDR3 is TGTGCCAGCAGCCAAGGGACAGGGGTAGTCGGAGAGACCCAGTACTTC.